This T cell receptor (beta chain) was captured by sequencing in a study of T-cell reconstitution after alpha-beta-depleted transplantation in children. Findings and limits, study-wide: T-cell numbers and diversity one year post-transplant derived largely from freshly generated T cells. Where alpha-beta T cells came from about two months after transplant was reportedly several hundred expanded graft clones.

This clonotype was seen only a few times. Antigen unknown. It was with unique molecular identifiers that the TCRbeta library was prepared. TCRdb re-analysed the PCR reads in MiXCR, keeping a single row per CDR3 protein. The table includes roughly 200,000 distinct CDR3 sequences, 6.6% detected once. Germline CDR1 and CDR2: SNHLY and FYNNEI. The ends were cut back, 0 bases at V and 0 bases at J, with 6 bases in the middle. The CDR3 contains 15 residues. The chain employs TRBV2 and TRBJ2-1; no firm D call. The receptor's source is a boy aged 2-15 years with acute lymphoblastic leukemia, due to receive a stem cell transplant. Sequences were derived from PBMCs, sampled before TCRalphabeta/CD19-depleted stem cell transplant. The CDR3 DNA follows: TGTGCCAGCAGTGAAGCCTGGGGCTCCTACAATGAGCAGTTCTTC. Translation: CASSEAWGSYNEQFF.